This T cell receptor beta chain was sequenced for a study of cytomegalovirus exposure and HLA in healthy donors (dated by TCRdb to 2015 to 2018). Study-wide context: An earlier analysis of more than 550 of the donors reported under 300 Gb of sequence data and some 110 million unique TCR beta sequences obtained from roughly 170 million T cells. An early release covering 500 to 750 HLA-typed donors comprised around 300 gigabases of sequencing data and approximately 85 million unique TCR sequences. Of the roughly 410 genotyped donors, less than 85% were placed in the genetic ancestry cluster associated with self-reported Caucasian donors. The study aimed to test whether cataloging public T cell receptors could reveal signatures of past pathogen exposure. The study used immunosequencing to profile the T cell repertoires of approximately 690 subjects and linked those repertoires to cytomegalovirus serostatus. Along with the approximately 650-subject first cohort, a separate validation cohort of over a hundred different subjects was used. To predict cytomegalovirus infection status, the study combined high-throughput TCR immunosequencing, statistical association of individual TCRs with disease status, and machine learning. A later analysis re-analyzed previously published TCR beta repertoires from roughly 630 donors and added high-resolution HLA genotyping to study TCR occurrence patterns. In the later analysis, no new phenotypic data were used to find candidate immune exposures; instead, reliance was placed on TCR beta sequences and their occurrence across donors. An earlier analysis of 450 to 750 of the donors used high-throughput TCR beta sequencing to judge whether each TCR beta V gene segment behaved as functional or pseudogenic. Alongside the repertoire data, information on donor age, sex, ethnicity and CMV serostatus was compiled. In a later genetic analysis, genome-wide SNP genotypes for about three fifths of the roughly 670 donors were used, and that subset was treated as a discovery cohort. All discovery cohort repertoires had been generated on a single sequencing platform. Class I and class II HLA loci were covered by the typing at four-digit resolution. Typing coverage varied by locus: roughly 629-640 donors for A, B, C, DRB1 and DQB1; some 520 for DQA1; 606 for DPA1; roughly 470 for DPB1. Four to six DR-DQ haplotypes were handled as single units for association and clustering, since linkage in the cohort was strong. Among under 450 genotyped donors of the cohort, an average of 235,054 unique TCR beta nucleotide sequences were sequenced per donor, roughly 18% of them non-productive.

Sequences MNHNS (CDR1) and SASEGT (CDR2) are obtained from the germline V gene. The CDR3, cysteine through phenylalanine, is 15 amino acids long. CDR3 DNA only is kept here, 45 bases in frame from base 1. Trimmed from V: 4 bases; trimmed from J: 1 base; junction bases lacking a gene match: 5. The cohort comprised hundreds of healthy bone marrow donors. At the time of sampling, all cohort members were nominally healthy, though unrecorded immune exposures were likely present. The donor tested CMV seronegative and was one of the 352 seronegative cohort members. A peripheral blood sample was provided by each donor, and peripheral blood mononuclear cells were used for TCR beta sequencing. Genomic DNA extraction from the blood cell samples was performed with the Qiagen DNeasy Blood Extraction Kit. This clone was observed a single time. The clone's antigen remains unknown. It has no much larger one-base neighbor in the sample; base qualities were not kept.

The paper's findings and limits, for the study overall: In a later genetic analysis, fewer N-insertions in productive TCRs were reported among donors in an Asian-associated ancestry cluster than the roughly 700-donor mean. Sequencing depth was assumed to be roughly uniform across donors in the presence/absence analyses, though that assumption may not hold. Most CMV-associated TCR beta chains appeared to be HLA-restricted in a later analysis, and the HLA associations seemed to be driven largely by CMV exposure. An earlier analysis of roughly 570 of the donors showed that most TCR beta V segments appeared in productive rearrangements either about 90% or about 30% of the time, which broadly matched IMGT annotations. HLA typing was unavailable for some donors at each locus, so association tests used only the typed subset. The cohort was sequenced for TCR beta chains only, and without alpha or paired-chain data the features that could be detected were limited. Correlated functional status among segregating V segments might be attributable to linkage disequilibrium, but an unknown experimental factor could not be ruled out. According to the authors, the approach could potentially be generalized to other disease states and immunological phenotypes. A further reported finding was that TCR beta sequences accurately predicted the HLA-A and HLA-B alleles for most subjects in the first cohort. CMV serostatus was the only immune exposure information available for the cohort. A cluster of highly shared sequence variants was judged likely to be a technical artifact of the sequencing pipeline. The 87-base-pair reads could not distinguish some IMGT-functional V segments, including TRBV6-2 and TRBV6-3, so those segments were excluded. While some public TCRs were present in many individuals, most TCR sequences turned up only very rarely across donors. A later analysis found that TCR association rates varied across HLA loci, with DRB1 alleles showing the most associated TCRs and HLA-C alleles the fewest. The classifier was reported to diagnose cytomegalovirus status with high specificity and sensitivity in both the original cohort and the validation cohort. Specific HLA alleles were associated with 16,951 TCR beta sequences at a false discovery rate of 0.05 in a later analysis. Assigning TCR associations to individual alleles was difficult when HLA alleles, especially DR and DQ, strongly co-occurred. Because counts were too low, seventeen rarely observed V segments, including chromosome 9 orphons, were excluded from the earlier analysis of 500 to 700 of the donors. The study gave a list of 150 to 200 TCR beta chains associated with cytomegalovirus. A few of the identified cytomegalovirus-associated TCR beta chains were confirmed in vitro to be specific for cytomegalovirus antigens. A later genetic analysis associated a missense DCLRE1C variant with V-gene and J-gene trimming of TCR beta chains, and an independent cohort replicated the association. Several of the top co-occurrence clusters appeared to be linked to parvovirus B19, influenza, CMV and Epstein-Barr virus, according to a later analysis. A later analysis found that HLA-associated TCR beta chains were more clonally expanded and had lower generation probabilities than equally common non-associated chains.

The library was prepared using the immunoSEQ multiplex PCR assay. A mixture of 60 forward primers for TCR Vbeta segments and 13 reverse primers for TCR Jbeta segments was used in the multiplex PCR. A multiplex PCR assay on genomic DNA amplified the CDR3 region of rearranged TCR beta genes. The amplified TCR beta libraries were sequenced on the Illumina HiSeq System as 87-base-pair reads. As for the original processing: A later analysis tallied tens of millions of unique TCR beta chains across the 666 repertoires, and some 10 million of those chains were shared by two or more donors. Raw reads were error-corrected and collapsed into unique sequences by a nearest-neighbor algorithm in which closely related sequences were merged to remove PCR and sequencing errors. V, D and J gene segments were assigned by aligning CDR3 sequences to IMGT reference sequences. Each retained sequence needed at least a six-nucleotide match to both a V gene segment and a J gene segment. Rearrangements were called productive when the CDR3 lacked stop codons and stayed in frame with V and J; all others were non-productive. Following IMGT convention, CDR3 was defined as the stretch from the second conserved V-encoded cysteine to the conserved J-encoded phenylalanine. The earlier analysis of about 610 of the donors excluded any sequence lacking an unambiguous match to a single V gene segment. An earlier analysis of 587 of the donors called V segments functional above 56.7% productive rearrangements and segregating when the between-donor standard deviation exceeded 5%. To diagnose cytomegalovirus status from the catalog of TCR beta chain sequences, a statistical classification framework was built. In a later analysis, V and J genes were assigned by comparing TCR nucleotide sequences against IMGT/GENE-DB human TR gene sequences. A later analysis assigned CDR3 sequences and most-parsimonious VDJ recombination scenarios with the TCRdist pipeline. A later analysis defined each TCR beta chain by its CDR3 amino acid sequence plus V-gene family, and excluded reads lacking a unique V-gene family. In a later analysis, 450 to 600 highly shared, low-generation-probability nucleotide sequences were removed to address suspected cross-contamination and a sequencing artifact. For each public chain, a later analysis derived a clonal expansion index from normalized ranks of inferred template counts within each repertoire. In a later analysis, generation probabilities were computed using a VDJ recombination model fitted to out-of-frame rearrangements, and the results were checked against IGoR. In a later analysis, hypergeometric tests were used to score TCR-TCR, TCR-HLA and TCR-CMV co-occurrence, with a repertoire-size bias correction applied to TCR pairs. To estimate false discovery rates, a later analysis permuted the HLA or CMV assignments 20 times. In a later analysis, co-occurring TCRs were grouped using DBSCAN, and TCRdist sequence similarity was added for clustering within HLA-allele-positive subsets. For co-occurrence clustering, repertoires with fewer than 30,000 or more than 120,000 public chains were excluded, along with about five repertoires with anomalous nucleotide sharing. TCRdb re-hosts the immuneACCESS table, in-frame sequences only. Its copies lack some clones; in the studies checked, an unresolved V gene accounts for under half of them, and the cause for the rest is not known. Clonal size and the V and J genes are those of that table, whereas D and trimming came from the DNA. In this sample the table shows some 130,000 clones, roughly three quarters of which occur a single time. The top ten hold around 2% of the sample.

The receptor's source is a man aged 25-45 years in good health and CMV-seronegative. The rearranged chain carries TRBV6-1 and TRBJ2-7, and 9 bases in between align with TRBD2. The material sequenced was PBMCs. CDR3 loop: CASSAGLAGSYEQYF. Here is the DNA: TGTGCCAGCAGTGCTGGGCTAGCGGGATCCTACGAGCAGTACTTC.